Listed below are T cell receptor beta chains from one sample, sequenced in a study of radiation and T cells in renal cell carcinoma. Here immunoSEQ multiplex PCR was the method, and the copy in TCRdb shows in-frame clones only, minus some. The top ten hold around 4% of the sample, which has 130,000 to 150,000 clones, 88% seen once. The sample here was blood, taken from a patient whose treatment included radiotherapy and nephrectomy. These TCRs come from a woman between 65 and 79 years old with renal cell carcinoma. The CDR3 runs from the conserved cysteine through the conserved F or W. The order of the fields is D gene, clone size, J gene, V gene, CDR3 DNA, CDR3 protein. D genes are given only for firm matches. Only part of the rows carry a size: once, few, many, or a class if the clone is expanded.

NA,once,TRBJ1-4,TRBV5-1,TGCGCCAGCAGCGCCGGGGGGTATAATGAAAAACTGTTTTTT,CASSAGGYNEKLFF
TRBD1,few,TRBJ1-6,TRBV9,TGTGCCAGCAGCGAGGGACAGGCCACTAATTCACCCCTCCACTTT,CASSEGQATNSPLHF
TRBD2,NA,TRBJ2-3,TRBV5-1,TGCGCCAGCAGCCGAGCGGGGGGCCACACAGATACGCAGTATTTT,CASSRAGGHTDTQYF
TRBD1,NA,TRBJ2-1,TRBV7-9,TGTGCCAGCAGCCCGGGACAGATCTACAATGAGCAGTTCTTC,CASSPGQIYNEQFF
NA,few,TRBJ1-2,TRBV21-1,TGTGCCAGCATCGGGACAGGGACCGGTTCCGGCTATGGCTACACCTTC,CASIGTGTGSGYGYTF
TRBD1,NA,TRBJ2-2,TRBV6-6,TGTGCCAGCAGCCTACAGGGGGGCGGTCCCGGGGAGCTGTTTTTT,CASSLQGGGPGELFF
NA,NA,TRBJ2-2,TRBV29-1,TGCAGCGTTGGAGGGTTAGGCACCGGGGAGCTGTTTTTT,CSVGGLGTGELFF
NA,NA,TRBJ2-3,TRBV19,TGTGCCAGTAGTATCGGCCCAGACCCCGGCACAGATACGCAGTATTTT,CASSIGPDPGTDTQYF
NA,NA,TRBJ2-3,TRBV7-3,TGTGCCAGCAGCTTAGACCGGAAGACGCAGTATTTT,CASSLDRKTQYF
NA,NA,TRBJ1-1,TRBV19,TGTGCCAGTAGTATACAGGTTACGAACACTGAAGCTTTCTTT,CASSIQVTNTEAFF
NA,NA,TRBJ2-3,TRBV7-3,TGTGCCAGCAGCTTAACGGATCGACTAGGAGGAGGGGGTACGCAGTATTTT,CASSLTDRLGGGGTQYF
NA,few,TRBJ1-1,TRBV7-7,TGTGCTAGCAGCCTAGAGATGAACACTGAAGCTTTCTTT,CASSLEMNTEAFF
TRBD1,few,TRBJ1-1,TRBV18,TGTGCCAGCTCAGCAAGGCCCGGGACAGCGAACACTGAAGCTTTCTTT,CASSARPGTANTEAFF
NA,NA,TRBJ1-1,TRBV9,TGTGCCAGCAGCGTAGAAGGGGTTAAGAACACTGAAGCTTTCTTT,CASSVEGVKNTEAFF
NA,few,TRBJ1-1,TRBV30,TGTGCCTGGAGTGTGGGACCCACGAACACTGAAGCTTTCTTT,CAWSVGPTNTEAFF
TRBD1,NA,TRBJ1-4,TRBV6-1,TGTGCCAGCAGTGTGGACAGGGGGCTGGGACTGTTTTTT,CASSVDRGLGLFF
TRBD2,NA,TRBJ2-5,TRBV7-2,TGTGCCAGCAGCCCGCTAGCGGGGGCCCTCCTCCAAGAGACCCAGTACTTC,CASSPLAGALLQETQYF
NA,NA,TRBJ2-3,TRBV9,TGTGCCAGCCAAAGGTCGGGGATTAGCACAGATACGCAGTATTTT,CASQRSGISTDTQYF
NA,NA,TRBJ1-4,TRBV2,TGTGCCAGCAGGCCTTTTGGGGTGGTTGAAAAACTGTTTTTT,CASRPFGVVEKLFF
TRBD2,NA,TRBJ2-3,TRBV6-5,TGTGCCAGCAGTTACCTTAGCGGGGGCACAGATACGCAGTATTTT,CASSYLSGGTDTQYF
TRBD1,NA,TRBJ2-1,TRBV5-5,TGTGCCAGCAGCTCTGGACAGGTGAGCAGTGAGCAGTTCTTC,CASSSGQVSSEQFF
NA,once,TRBJ1-2,TRBV5-5,TGTGCCAGCAGCCAACACACCGCTAACTATGGCTACACCTTC,CASSQHTANYGYTF
TRBD2,NA,TRBJ2-7,TRBV7-2,TGTGCCAGCAGACCCCATAGCGGGGGGGCCAACGAGCAGTACTTC,CASRPHSGGANEQYF
TRBD1,NA,TRBJ2-7,TRBV7-9,TGTGCCAGCACCGCAGGGACAGGGGGGGAGCAGTACTTC,CASTAGTGGEQYF
NA,NA,TRBJ1-3,TRBV7-7,TGTGCTAGCAGCTTACTCCCGGGACAAGGAAACACCATATATTTT,CASSLLPGQGNTIYF
TRBD1,NA,TRBJ2-3,TRBV7-2,TGTGCCAGCAGACCCCGGACAGGACGCACAGATACGCAGTATTTT,CASRPRTGRTDTQYF
TRBD1,NA,TRBJ2-7,TRBV28,TGTGCCAGCAGTTTGGGGACCAGGGGGCGCTACGAGCAGTACTTC,CASSLGTRGRYEQYF
NA,NA,TRBJ2-7,TRBV28,TGTGCCAGCAGCCAAGGGACCCTACGGCCTTACTTC,CASSQGTLRPYF
NA,NA,TRBJ2-1,TRBV30,TGTGCCTGGGCGGAAAAGTTCTTC,CAWAEKFF
NA,NA,TRBJ2-1,TRBV5-1,TGCGCCAGCAGCTTGTCAACGAGCTCCTACAATGAGCAGTTCTTC,CASSLSTSSYNEQFF
TRBD2,once,TRBJ2-5,TRBV6-1,TGTGCCAGCAGTGACCTAGCGGGGTGGCAAGAGACCCAGTACTTC,CASSDLAGWQETQYF
TRBD1,once,TRBJ1-2,TRBV19,TGTGCCAGTACACACTCGGGACAGGGCCGACACTATGGCTACACCTTC,CASTHSGQGRHYGYTF
TRBD1,NA,TRBJ2-7,TRBV15,TGTGCCACCAGCCTCAGGGGGCGCCACGAGCAGTACTTC,CATSLRGRHEQYF
NA,NA,TRBJ1-1,TRBV7-2,TGTGCCAGCAGCCCTCAAACAGGGCAAGGTGAAGCTTTCTTT,CASSPQTGQGEAFF
NA,NA,TRBJ2-5,TRBV29-1,TGCAGCTACAGTGACCCCAGGGGAGAGACCCAGTACTTC,CSYSDPRGETQYF
NA,NA,TRBJ1-5,TRBV27,TGTGCCAGCAGTTTAGTTTCAGAACATCAGCCCCAGCATTTT,CASSLVSEHQPQHF
NA,few,TRBJ1-4,TRBV7-9,TGTGCCAGCAGCGGGGGGACAAATGAAAAACTGTTTTTT,CASSGGTNEKLFF
TRBD1,NA,TRBJ2-1,TRBV5-1,TGCGCCAGCAGCTCGACAGGGGCCCTTTCTCTCAATGAGCAGTTCTTC,CASSSTGALSLNEQFF
NA,NA,TRBJ1-2,TRBV14,TGTGCCAGCAGCCAAGATCCGGGGGGCGTTAACTATGGCTACACCTTC,CASSQDPGGVNYGYTF
NA,NA,TRBJ2-3,TRBV19,TGTGCCAGTTATCAAGGGGGGAGCACAGATACGCAGTATTTT,CASYQGGSTDTQYF
NA,NA,TRBJ2-1,TRBV5-4,TGTGCCAGCAGCTTGGAACAGGGAGATTACAATGAGCAGTTCTTC,CASSLEQGDYNEQFF
NA,NA,TRBJ2-5,TRBV11-2,TGTGCCAGCAGCTGGGGGCAGCTAAGCCAAGAGACCCAGTACTTC,CASSWGQLSQETQYF
NA,once,TRBJ1-5,TRBV10-3,TGTGCCATCAGTGAGCGTGGGGATAGCAATCAGCCCCAGCATTTT,CAISERGDSNQPQHF
TRBD1,NA,TRBJ1-3,TRBV5-1,TGCGCCAGCAGCCCCTCGACAGGGTCAGGAAACACCATATATTTT,CASSPSTGSGNTIYF
TRBD1,NA,TRBJ1-1,TRBV7-2,TGTGCCAGCAGCCCTAACAGGGGCAACACTGAAGCTTTCTTT,CASSPNRGNTEAFF
TRBD2,NA,TRBJ2-1,TRBV7-8,TGTGCCAGCAGGTTAAGCGGGGGGGCGTACAATGAGCAGTTCTTC,CASRLSGGAYNEQFF
NA,NA,TRBJ2-1,TRBV4-1,TGCGCCAGCAGCCAAGAGGTAGGACCACAGTTCTTC,CASSQEVGPQFF
NA,NA,TRBJ1-1,TRBV30,TGTGCCTGGAGTGAGCTTGGGAACACTGAAGCTTTCTTT,CAWSELGNTEAFF
NA,NA,TRBJ2-7,TRBV27,TGTGCCAGCAGTTTATCCCCTCGAGGGGTGCAGACCTACGAGCAGTACTTC,CASSLSPRGVQTYEQYF
NA,NA,TRBJ1-1,TRBV6-5,TGTGCCAGCACCCTGGTAGGGACGGGAGGGACTGAAGCTTTCTTT,CASTLVGTGGTEAFF
TRBD1,NA,TRBJ2-5,TRBV28,TGTGCCAGCAGCTCTCCGGGACAGGGCCAAGAGACCCAGTACTTC,CASSSPGQGQETQYF
TRBD1,NA,TRBJ2-1,TRBV6-5,TGTGCCAGCAGGCAGGGGGTCTACAATGAGCAGTTCTTC,CASRQGVYNEQFF
TRBD1,NA,TRBJ1-2,TRBV30,TGTGCCTGGAAGGGACAGGGGTTCTATGGCTACACCTTC,CAWKGQGFYGYTF
NA,NA,TRBJ2-2,TRBV5-4,TGTGCCAGCAGCTTGGCAGGGACCACCGGGGAGCTGTTTTTT,CASSLAGTTGELFF
TRBD2,NA,TRBJ2-1,TRBV5-4,TGTGCCAGCAGCCAAAGCCTAGCGGGGGGTTACAATGAGCAGTTCTTC,CASSQSLAGGYNEQFF
TRBD2,NA,TRBJ2-3,TRBV19,TGTGCCAGTAGTCGGGGGGGCCGTCCCCTAGATACGCAGTATTTT,CASSRGGRPLDTQYF
TRBD2,NA,TRBJ2-5,TRBV4-2,TGTGCCAGCAGCCAAGTTGGGGGACTAGCGGGGCGCCAAGAGACCCAGTACTTC,CASSQVGGLAGRQETQYF